The 9 T cell receptor beta chains below were found in one sample sequenced in a study of control samples from healthy donors and cancer patients. Libraries were prepared by immunoSEQ multiplex PCR; TCRdb keeps only in-frame clonotypes and omits some of them. The data show some 190,000 clones, and the top ten clones hold roughly 2%. Sequenced material: blood. These receptors were taken from a woman between 25 and 40 years old in good health.

V usage is TRBV11-1 and J usage is TRBJ1-6; D is ambiguous. The germline CDR1 and CDR2 sequences are SGHAT and FQDESV (reference sequence). V was shortened by 3 bases and J by 1 base, with 10 bases between the two germline ends. The CDR3 has 16 residues. The CDR3 sequence is CASSFAKRSYNSPLHF. The CDR3 region has the DNA TGTGCCAGCAGCTTTGCGAAGAGATCCTATAATTCACCCCTCCACTTT.

The chain combines TRBV6-4 with TRBJ2-3, with D perhaps matching TRBD1 (5 bases). The CDR3 totals 14 residues. Germline assignment: CDR1 MRHNA and CDR2 SNTAGT. V was cut by 4 bases and J by 4 bases, with 12 bases left in between. The CDR3 is CASSVQGSSDTQYF. The DNA for the CDR3 is TGTGCCAGCAGTGTTCAGGGTTCGTCAGATACGCAGTATTTT.

The V call is TRBV6-6, the J call TRBJ1-4; maybe TRBD1 (5 bases). Germline values: CDR1 MNHNY, CDR2 SVGAGI (reference sequence). The CDR3 has 15 amino acids. Trimming removed 3 bases from V and 3 bases from J, with 11 bases in between. The CDR3 is CASSYQGGSNEKLFF. For the CDR3, the DNA is TGTGCCAGCAGTTATCAGGGCGGTTCTAATGAAAAACTGTTTTTT.

The V gene is TRBV19, the J gene TRBJ1-1; 7 bases are a match to TRBD1. From germline, CDR1 is LNHDA and CDR2 SQIVND (reference sequence). This CDR3 contains 16 residues. Trimming removed 5 bases from V and 2 bases from J; junction bases left unmatched: 11. CDR3 protein: CASSRQGGPLNTEAFF. The CDR3 DNA is TGTGCCAGTAGTCGGCAGGGGGGGCCCCTCAACACTGAAGCTTTCTTT.

The chain links TRBV6-5 to TRBJ1-5; weak D call: TRBD1 (6 bases). V lost 6 bases and J lost 5, with 14 bases in between. This CDR3 spans 14 amino acids. Germline values: CDR1 MNHEY, CDR2 SVGAGI. The CDR3 region is CASSRQEGYQPQHF. The CDR3 DNA follows: TGTGCCAGCAGCCGACAGGAGGGTTATCAGCCCCAGCATTTT.

This chain joins TRBV15 and TRBJ1-4, with 10 bases matching TRBD1. The CDR3 covers 17 residues. The trim removed 0 bases at V and 7 bases at J, leaving 8 bases unmatched. CDR1 is LNHNV, CDR2 YYDKDF, per germline (reference sequence). CDR3 bases: TGTGCCACCAGCAGAGAGGGGACAGGGGTTCTTATTGAAAAACTGTTTTTT. It encodes CATSREGTGVLIEKLFF.

The V call is TRBV10-3, the J call TRBJ1-2; D ambiguous. CDR3 size: 14 residues. V lost 2 bases, J lost 7 bases, and 14 bases lay in between. The germline V gene encodes CDR1 ENHRY and CDR2 SYGVKD. The CDR3 region has the DNA TGTGCCATCAGTGAGGATAACAATAGATCTGGCTACACCTTC. Translation gives CAISEDNNRSGYTF.

The genes are TRBV21-1 and TRBJ1-1. TRBV21-1 is a recognized pseudogene. This CDR3 has 15 amino acids. The CDR3 spells CASSKVWDLNTEAFF. In DNA, the CDR3 is TGTGCCAGCAGCAAAGTGTGGGATCTGAACACTGAAGCTTTCTTT.

The chain employs TRBV28 and TRBJ1-1, with D perhaps TRBD1 (5 bases). CDR1 MDHEN and CDR2 SYDVKM come from the germline V gene. The V and J ends lost 6 bases and 0 bases respectively, with 17 bases between them. This CDR3 contains 16 residues. The CDR3 spells CASSSATAVMNTEAFF. The CDR3 region has the DNA TGTGCCAGCAGCAGTGCGACAGCCGTCATGAACACTGAAGCTTTCTTT.